Described below is a single T cell receptor beta chain sequence and its context. Its specificity is unknown. Trimming left V 3 bases short and J 2 bases short, with 17 bases between. The CDR3 runs to 17 residues. Germline V lookup: CDR1 LGHNA, CDR2 YSLEER. These data come from a study of cytomegalovirus exposure and HLA in healthy donors. On the study more broadly: The same platform was used for the approximately 110 validation repertoires and the roughly 730 first-cohort repertoires, a later analysis reported.

The method was immunoSEQ multiplex PCR; TCRdb's version includes in-frame clones alone and lacks a portion of them. The profile shows some 98,000 clones, about 88% of them singletons. Study conclusions and caveats: With high specificity and sensitivity, the classifier reportedly diagnosed cytomegalovirus status. Cytomegalovirus-associated status was assigned to 164 TCR beta chains.

The source is a man between 18 and 35 years old in good health and CMV-seropositive. Sequencing used PBMCs. The chain links TRBV4-3 to TRBJ2-1, with a possible D match to TRBD2 (6 bases). The CDR3 bases are TGCGCCAGCAGCCAGCCTTTGGTCGGGAGCACCTACAATGAGCAGTTCTTC. Protein: CASSQPLVGSTYNEQFF.